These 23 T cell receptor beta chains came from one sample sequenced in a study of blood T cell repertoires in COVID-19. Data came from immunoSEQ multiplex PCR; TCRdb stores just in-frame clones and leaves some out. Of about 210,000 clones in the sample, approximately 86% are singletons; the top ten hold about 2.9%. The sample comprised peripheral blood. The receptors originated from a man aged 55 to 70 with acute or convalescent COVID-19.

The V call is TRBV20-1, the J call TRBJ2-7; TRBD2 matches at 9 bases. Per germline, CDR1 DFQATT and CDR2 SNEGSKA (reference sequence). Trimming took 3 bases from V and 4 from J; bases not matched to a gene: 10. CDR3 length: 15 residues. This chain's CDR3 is CSASPRRLAGYEQYF. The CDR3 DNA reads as TGCAGTGCTAGTCCACGGCGTCTAGCGGGGTACGAGCAGTACTTC.

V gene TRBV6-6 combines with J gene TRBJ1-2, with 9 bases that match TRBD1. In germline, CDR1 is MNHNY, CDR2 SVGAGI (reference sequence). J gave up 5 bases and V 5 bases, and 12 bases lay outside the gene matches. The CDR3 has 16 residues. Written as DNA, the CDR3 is TGTGCCAGCAGTCCAAACCCCATCGGACAGGGGTATGGCTACACCTTC. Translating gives CASSPNPIGQGYGYTF.

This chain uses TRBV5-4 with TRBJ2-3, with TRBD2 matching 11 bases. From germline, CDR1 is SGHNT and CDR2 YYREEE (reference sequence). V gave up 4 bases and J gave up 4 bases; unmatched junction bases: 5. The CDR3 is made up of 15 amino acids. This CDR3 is CASSAGTSGPDTQYF. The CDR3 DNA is TGTGCCAGCAGCGCGGGGACTAGCGGCCCAGATACGCAGTATTTT.

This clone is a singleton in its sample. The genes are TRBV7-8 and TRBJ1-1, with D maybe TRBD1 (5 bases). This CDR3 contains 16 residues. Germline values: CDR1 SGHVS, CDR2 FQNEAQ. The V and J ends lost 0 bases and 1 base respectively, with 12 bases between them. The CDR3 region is CASSLARLTGNTEAFF. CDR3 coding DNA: TGTGCCAGCAGCTTAGCAAGATTAACAGGGAACACTGAAGCTTTCTTT.

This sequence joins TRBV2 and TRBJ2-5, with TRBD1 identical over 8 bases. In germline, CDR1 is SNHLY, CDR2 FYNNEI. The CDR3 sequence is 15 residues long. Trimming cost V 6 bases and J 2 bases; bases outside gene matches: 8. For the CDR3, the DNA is TGTGCCAGCAGCCCGGACAGGGTCAAACAAGAGACCCAGTACTTC. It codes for CASSPDRVKQETQYF.

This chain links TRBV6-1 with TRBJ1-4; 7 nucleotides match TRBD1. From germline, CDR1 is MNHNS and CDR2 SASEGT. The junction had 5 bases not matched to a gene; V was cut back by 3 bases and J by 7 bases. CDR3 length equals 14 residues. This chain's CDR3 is CASSETGLGEKLFF. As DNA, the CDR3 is TGTGCCAGCAGTGAGACAGGGCTTGGTGAAAAACTGTTTTTT.

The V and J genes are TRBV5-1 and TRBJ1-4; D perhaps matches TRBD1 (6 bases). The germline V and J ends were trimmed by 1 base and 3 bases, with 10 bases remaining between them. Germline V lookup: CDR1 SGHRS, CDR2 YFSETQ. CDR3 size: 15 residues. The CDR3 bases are TGCGCCAGCAGCTTGACGGACAGAGCTAATGAAAAACTGTTTTTT. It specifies CASSLTDRANEKLFF.

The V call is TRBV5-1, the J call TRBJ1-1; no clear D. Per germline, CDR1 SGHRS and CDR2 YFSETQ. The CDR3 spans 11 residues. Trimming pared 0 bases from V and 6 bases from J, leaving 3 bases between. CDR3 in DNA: TGCGCCAGCAGCTTGGCGGCTGAAGCTTTCTTT. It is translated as CASSLAAEAFF.

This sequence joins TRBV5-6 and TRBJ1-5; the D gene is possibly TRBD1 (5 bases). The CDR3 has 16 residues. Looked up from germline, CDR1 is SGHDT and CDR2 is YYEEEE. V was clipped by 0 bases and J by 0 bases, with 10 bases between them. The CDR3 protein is CASSLVGQGSNQPQHF. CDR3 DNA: TGTGCCAGCAGCTTGGTGGGGCAGGGTAGCAATCAGCCCCAGCATTTT. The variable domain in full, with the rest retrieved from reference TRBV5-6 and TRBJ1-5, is DAGVTQSPTHLIKTRGQQVTLRCSPKSGHDTVSWYQQALGQGPQFIFQYYEEEERQRGNFPDRFSGHQFPNYSSELNVNALLLGDSALYLCASSLVGQGSNQPQHFGDGTRLSIL.

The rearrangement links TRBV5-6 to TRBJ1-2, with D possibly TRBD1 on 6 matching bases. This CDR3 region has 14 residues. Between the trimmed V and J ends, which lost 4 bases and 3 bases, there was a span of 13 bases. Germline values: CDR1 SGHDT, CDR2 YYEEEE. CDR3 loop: CASSTRDTYYGYTF. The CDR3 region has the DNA TGTGCCAGCAGCACTCGGGACACTTACTATGGCTACACCTTC.

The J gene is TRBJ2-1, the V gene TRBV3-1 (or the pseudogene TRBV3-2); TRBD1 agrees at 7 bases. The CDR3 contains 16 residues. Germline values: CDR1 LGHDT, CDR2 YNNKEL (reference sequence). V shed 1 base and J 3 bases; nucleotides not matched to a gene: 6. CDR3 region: CASSQVSGQLYNEQFF. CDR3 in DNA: TGTGCCAGCAGCCAAGTTTCGGGACAGCTCTACAATGAGCAGTTCTTC.

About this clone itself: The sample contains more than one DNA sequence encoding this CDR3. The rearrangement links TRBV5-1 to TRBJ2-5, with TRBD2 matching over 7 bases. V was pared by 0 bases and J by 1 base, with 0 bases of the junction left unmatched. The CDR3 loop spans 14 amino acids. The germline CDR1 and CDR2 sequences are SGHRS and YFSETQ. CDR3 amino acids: CASSLAGGQETQYF. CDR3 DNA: TGCGCCAGCAGCTTGGCGGGGGGCCAAGAGACCCAGTACTTC.

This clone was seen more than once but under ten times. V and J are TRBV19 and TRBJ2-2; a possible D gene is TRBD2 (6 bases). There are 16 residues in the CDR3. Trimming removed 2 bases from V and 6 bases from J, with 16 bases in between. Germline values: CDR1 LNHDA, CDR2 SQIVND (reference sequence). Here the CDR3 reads CASSIHAGLGSGELFF. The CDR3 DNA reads TGTGCCAGTAGTATACACGCGGGACTTGGATCCGGGGAGCTGTTTTTT.

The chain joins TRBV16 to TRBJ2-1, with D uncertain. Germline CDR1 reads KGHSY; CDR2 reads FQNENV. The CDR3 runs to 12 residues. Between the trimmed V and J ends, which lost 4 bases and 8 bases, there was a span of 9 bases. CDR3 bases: TGTGCCAGCAGCCCCACGGTAGATGAGCAGTTCTTC. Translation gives CASSPTVDEQFF.

This CDR3 is CASSPLDRDTEAFF. As DNA, the CDR3 is TGTGCCAGCTCACCACTGGACAGGGACACTGAAGCTTTCTTT. The chain joins TRBV18 to TRBJ1-1; 8 nucleotides line up with TRBD1. CDR1 KGHSH and CDR2 LQKENI come from the germline V gene. The CDR3 has 14 residues. V gave up 1 base and J gave up 3 bases; unmatched junction bases: 1. The full variable domain, in which reference TRBV18 and TRBJ1-1 provide the parts outside the CDR3, is NAGVMQNPRHLVRRRGQEARLRCSPMKGHSHVYWYRQLPEEGLKFMVYLQKENIIDESGMPKERFSAEFPKEGPSILRIQQVVRGDSAAYFCASSPLDRDTEAFFGQGTRLTVV.

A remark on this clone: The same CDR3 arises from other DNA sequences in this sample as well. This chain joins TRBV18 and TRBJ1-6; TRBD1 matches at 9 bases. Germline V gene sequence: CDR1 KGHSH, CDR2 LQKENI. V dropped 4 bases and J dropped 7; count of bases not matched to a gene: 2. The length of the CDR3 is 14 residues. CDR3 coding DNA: TGTGCCAGCTCACGCGACAGGGGGAATTCACCCCTCCACTTT. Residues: CASSRDRGNSPLHF.

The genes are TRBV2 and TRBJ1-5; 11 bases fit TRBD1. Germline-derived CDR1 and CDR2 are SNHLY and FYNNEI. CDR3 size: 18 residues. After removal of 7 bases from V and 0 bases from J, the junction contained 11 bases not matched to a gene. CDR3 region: CASTAGTGGSNSNQPQHF. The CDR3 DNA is TGTGCCAGCACGGCCGGGACAGGGGGTTCAAATAGCAATCAGCCCCAGCATTTT. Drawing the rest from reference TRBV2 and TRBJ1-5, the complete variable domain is EPEVTQTPSHQVTQMGQEVILRCVPISNHLYFYWYRQILGQKVEFLVSFYNNEISEKSEIFDDQFSVERPDGSNFTLKIRSTKLEDSAMYFCASTAGTGGSNSNQPQHFGDGTRLSIL.

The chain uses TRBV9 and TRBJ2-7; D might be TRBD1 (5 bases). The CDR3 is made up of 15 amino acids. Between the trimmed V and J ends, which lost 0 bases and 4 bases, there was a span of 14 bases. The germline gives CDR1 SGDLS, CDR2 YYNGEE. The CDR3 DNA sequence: TGTGCCAGCAGCGTAGATCCTGCAGGGATGTACGAGCAGTACTTC. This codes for CASSVDPAGMYEQYF.

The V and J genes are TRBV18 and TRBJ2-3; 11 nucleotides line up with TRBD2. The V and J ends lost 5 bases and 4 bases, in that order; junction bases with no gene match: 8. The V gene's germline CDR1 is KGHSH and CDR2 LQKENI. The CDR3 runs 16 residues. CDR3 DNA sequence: TGTGCCAGCTCAACCTATAGCGGGGGGGACCCAGATACGCAGTATTTT. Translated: CASSTYSGGDPDTQYF.

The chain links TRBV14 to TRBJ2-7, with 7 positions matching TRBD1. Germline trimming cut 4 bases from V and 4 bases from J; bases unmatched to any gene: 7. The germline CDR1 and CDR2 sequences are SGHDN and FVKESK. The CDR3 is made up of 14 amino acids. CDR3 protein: CASSPYRGLYEQYF. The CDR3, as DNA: TGTGCCAGCAGCCCTTACAGGGGTCTGTACGAGCAGTACTTC.

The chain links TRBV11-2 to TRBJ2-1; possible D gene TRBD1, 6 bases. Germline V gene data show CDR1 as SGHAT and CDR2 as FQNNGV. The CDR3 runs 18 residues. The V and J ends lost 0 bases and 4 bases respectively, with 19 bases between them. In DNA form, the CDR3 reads TGTGCCAGCAGCTTAGATGCCCTCATACAGGGATTTTACAATGAGCAGTTCTTC. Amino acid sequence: CASSLDALIQGFYNEQFF.

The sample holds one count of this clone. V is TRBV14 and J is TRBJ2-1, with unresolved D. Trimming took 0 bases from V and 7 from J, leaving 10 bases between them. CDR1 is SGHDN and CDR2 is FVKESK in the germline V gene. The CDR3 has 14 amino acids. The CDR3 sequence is CASSQDWVRNEQFF. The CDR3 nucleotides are TGTGCCAGCAGCCAAGATTGGGTCAGGAATGAGCAGTTCTTC.

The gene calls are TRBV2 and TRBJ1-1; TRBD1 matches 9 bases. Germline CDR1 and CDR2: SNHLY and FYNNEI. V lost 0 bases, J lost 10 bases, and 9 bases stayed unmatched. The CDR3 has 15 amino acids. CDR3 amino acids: CASSEAWTGDVGAFF. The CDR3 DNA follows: TGTGCCAGCAGTGAAGCATGGACAGGGGATGTCGGAGCTTTCTTT.